What follows describes a single T cell receptor (beta chain). Its matching antigen is unknown. The sample is drawn from a study of vaccination and CD4 T cells after COVID-19. Study details: Post-diagnosis, post-COVID samples were collected after a median 101 days, ranging 35 to 161.

There are 11 residues in the CDR3. V was trimmed by 5 bases and J by 7 bases, leaving 11 bases between them. From germline, CDR1 is DFQATT and CDR2 SNEGSKA (reference sequence). Cultured CD4+ T-cell DNA underwent Oncomine TCR Beta short-read sequencing. TCRdb recomputed calls from the PCR reads with MiXCR, one row per CDR3 protein. The profile covers about 6,300 distinct CDR3 sequences, with around two thirds appearing a single time and 45% to 50% taken by the ten largest. Documented treatment: approximately 9-day PBMC culture with coronavirus spike peptide pools or control peptides (ViraFEST assay).

This sequence joins TRBV20-1 and TRBJ1-1; D not resolved. The origin of this receptor is a human donor who had recovered from COVID-19. Material: CD4+ T cells from blood, cultured in vitro. The chain's CDR3 is CSARRQIEAFF. The CDR3 DNA follows: TGCAGTGCTCGTCGGCAGATTGAAGCTTTCTTT.